One sample yielded the 8 T cell receptor beta chains listed below, sequenced in a study of Ad26.COV2.S vaccination and SARS-CoV-2 variants. TCRdb keeps only in-frame clones here, not all; method: immunoSEQ multiplex PCR. Of 500,000 or so clones listed, roughly nine tenths are singletons. Treatment indicated: 15 to 20 received Ad26.COV2.S at low or high dose, single or two shots; 5 received placebo; per-sample allocation not given. Day 63 after the first vaccine or placebo injection was the time point for sampling. The sequenced sample was peripheral blood, obtained in a trial of Ad26.COV2.S vaccine versus placebo. All receptors come from a person between 18 and 65 years old who received the Ad26.COV2.S COVID-19 vaccine or a placebo.

This clone was seen only once. CDR3 region: CASSLWRSDGEQFF. The CDR3 nucleotides are TGCGCCAGCAGCTTATGGCGGAGCGATGGTGAGCAGTTCTTC. This chain uses TRBV5-1 with TRBJ2-1, with D unclear. Trimming took off 2 bases at V and 9 bases at J, with 15 bases between the two ends. The CDR3 is 14 amino acids. The germline V gene encodes CDR1 SGHRS and CDR2 YFSETQ.

The rearrangement uses TRBV7-9 and TRBJ2-1, with TRBD1 as a possible D gene (5 bases). V dropped 3 bases and J dropped 10 bases, with 19 bases sitting between them. The germline gives CDR1 SEHNR, CDR2 FQNEAQ (reference sequence). This CDR3 is 15 amino acids long. This chain's CDR3 is CASSLTDPPKEEQFF. The CDR3 DNA reads as TGTGCCAGCAGCTTGACAGATCCCCCTAAGGAAGAGCAGTTCTTC. The variable domain in full, with the rest retrieved from reference TRBV7-9 and TRBJ2-1, is DTGVSQNPRHKITKRGQNVTFRCDPISEHNRLYWYRQTLGQGPEFLTYFQNEAQLEKSRLLSDRFSAERPKGSFSTLEIQRTEQGDSAMYLCASSLTDPPKEEQFFGPGTRLTVL.

The V gene is TRBV20-1, the J gene TRBJ1-5; a weak D match, TRBD1 (6 bases). V lost 3 bases and J lost 9, with 18 bases in between. Germline V lookup: CDR1 DFQATT, CDR2 SNEGSKA (reference sequence). The CDR3 contains 14 residues. Here the CDR3 reads CSASSQQGLWPQHF. The CDR3 DNA reads TGCAGTGCTAGTTCTCAACAGGGACTTTGGCCCCAGCATTTT.

The chain uses TRBV2 and TRBJ1-1; D call uncertain. The length of the CDR3 is 16 residues. Germline values: CDR1 SNHLY, CDR2 FYNNEI. V lost 8 bases, J lost 5 bases, and 24 bases lay in between. The CDR3 bases are TGTGCCAGCCAACTACCCGGAGGCAGGAGGGATACTGAAGCTTTCTTT. Translating it yields CASQLPGGRRDTEAFF. The full variable domain, its missing parts supplied by reference TRBV2 and TRBJ1-1, is EPEVTQTPSHQVTQMGQEVILRCVPISNHLYFYWYRQILGQKVEFLVSFYNNEISEKSEIFDDQFSVERPDGSNFTLKIRSTKLEDSAMYFCASQLPGGRRDTEAFFGQGTRLTVV.

The chain has TRBV4-2 and TRBJ2-3; either TRBD1 or TRBD2 may fit D (5 bases each). CDR1 is LGHNA, CDR2 YNFKEQ, per germline. The CDR3 is made up of 15 amino acids. V was trimmed by 0 bases and J by 5 bases, leaving 12 bases between them. The CDR3 coding sequence is TGTGCCAGCAGCCAAGAGGGGGTGCTGAGAGATACGCAGTATTTT. Amino acids: CASSQEGVLRDTQYF.

A single count supports this clone. The chain has TRBV4-3 and TRBJ2-2; 9 bases align to TRBD2. The CDR3 runs 18 residues. Trimming removed 0 bases from V and 4 bases from J; junction bases left unmatched: 9. Per germline, CDR1 LGHNA and CDR2 YSLEER. The CDR3 DNA is TGCGCCAGCAGCCAAGATTACATAAGCGGGGGGATCACCGGGGAGCTGTTTTTT. This gives the protein CASSQDYISGGITGELFF.

The V call is TRBV14, the J call TRBJ2-1; 13 bases line up with TRBD2. Germline assignment: CDR1 SGHDN and CDR2 FVKESK. Losses at the gene ends were 4 bases for V and 6 bases for J; bases not matched to a gene: 15. The CDR3 extends over 19 amino acids. The DNA for the CDR3 is TGTGCCAGCAGCCTACTAGCGGGAGGGCCGCGGTTTAGCTCCAATGAGCAGTTCTTC. Translating gives CASSLLAGGPRFSSNEQFF. The full variable domain, completed using reference TRBV14 and TRBJ2-1, is EAGVTQFPSHSVIEKGQTVTLRCDPISGHDNLYWYRRVMGKEIKFLLHFVKESKQDESGMPNNRFLAERTGGTYSTLKVQPAELEDSGVYFCASSLLAGGPRFSSNEQFFGPGTRLTVL.

The chain has TRBV10-3 and TRBJ2-1; 9 bases are shared with TRBD1. The CDR3 is made up of 13 amino acids. V was pared by 8 bases and J by 6 bases, with 5 bases of the junction left unmatched. CDR1 ENHRY and CDR2 SYGVKD come from the germline V gene. This CDR3 is CAIWGTGSNEQFF. CDR3 nucleotides: TGTGCCATCTGGGGGACAGGGTCCAATGAGCAGTTCTTC.